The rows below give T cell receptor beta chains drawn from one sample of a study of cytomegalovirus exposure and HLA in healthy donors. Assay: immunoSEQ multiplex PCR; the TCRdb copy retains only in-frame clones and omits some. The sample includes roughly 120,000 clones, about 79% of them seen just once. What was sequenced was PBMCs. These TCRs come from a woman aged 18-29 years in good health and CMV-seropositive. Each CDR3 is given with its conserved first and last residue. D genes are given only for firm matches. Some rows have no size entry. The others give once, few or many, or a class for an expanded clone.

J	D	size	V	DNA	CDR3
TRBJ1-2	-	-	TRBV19	TGTGCCAGTAGTATGCCAGGGCCTGGCTACACCTTC	CASSMPGPGYTF
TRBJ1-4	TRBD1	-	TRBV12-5	TGTGCTAGTGGCCCGACAGGGCTAAATGAAAAACTGTTTTTT	CASGPTGLNEKLFF
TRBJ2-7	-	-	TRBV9	TGTGCCAGCAGCGTAGGTCCGACCGCGGGCGAGCAGTACTTC	CASSVGPTAGEQYF
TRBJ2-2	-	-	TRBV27	TGTGCCAGCAGTTTATCAGGCGGGAGGGAGCTGTTTTTT	CASSLSGGRELFF
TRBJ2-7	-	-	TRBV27	TGTGCCAGCAGTGCCAGGGGCCCCGGCCCCGGCGAGCAGTACTTC	CASSARGPGPGEQYF
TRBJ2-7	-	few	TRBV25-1	TGTGCCAGCAGTGGAGGGGGGGCCTACGAGCAGTACTTC	CASSGGGAYEQYF
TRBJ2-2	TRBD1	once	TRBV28	TGTGCCAGCAGCTCAGGACAGGGGCAGGCCGGGGAGCTGTTTTTT	CASSSGQGQAGELFF
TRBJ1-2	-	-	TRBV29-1	TGCAGCGGTGAGTTATATCGTGGCTACACCTTC	CSGELYRGYTF
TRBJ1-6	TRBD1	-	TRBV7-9	TGTGCCAGCAGCTTCCAACAGGGGGCCGAGGATTCACCCCTCCACTTT	CASSFQQGAEDSPLHF
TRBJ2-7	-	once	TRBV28	TGTGCCAGCAGTTTTCACCGGGAACCTCGGCCCGAGCAGTACTTC	CASSFHREPRPEQYF
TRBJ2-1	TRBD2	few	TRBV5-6	TGTGCCGGCTCCTCACTAGCGGGGAAGAACAATGAGCAGTTCTTC	CAGSSLAGKNNEQFF
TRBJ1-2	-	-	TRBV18	TGTGCCAGCTCACCATTCGGGGCAGGGAGGTACTATGGCTACACCTTC	CASSPFGAGRYYGYTF
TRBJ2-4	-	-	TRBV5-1	TGCGCCAGCACTATGGGGCAGGGGAAAAACATTCAGTACTTC	CASTMGQGKNIQYF
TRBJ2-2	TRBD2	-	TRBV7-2	TGTGCCAGCAGCTTCTTGGGACTAGATTCCGGGGAGCTGTTTTTT	CASSFLGLDSGELFF
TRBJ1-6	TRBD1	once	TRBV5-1	TGCGCCAGCAGCTCCGGGACAGGGGACTCACCCCTCCACTTT	CASSSGTGDSPLHF
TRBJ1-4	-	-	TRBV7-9	TGTGCCAGCAGCTCAGGAGAAAAACTGTTTTTT	CASSSGEKLFF
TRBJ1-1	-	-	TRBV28	TGTGCCAGCAGTCCCTACGGGGGGGCGCTGACTGAAGCTTTCTTT	CASSPYGGALTEAFF
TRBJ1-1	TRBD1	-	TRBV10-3	TGTGCCATCAGCCGACAGGGAGGCACTGAAGCTTTCTTT	CAISRQGGTEAFF
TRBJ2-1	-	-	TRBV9	TGTGCCAGCAGCGTCGTAGACAAGCCTTACACCTACAATGAGCAGTTCTTC	CASSVVDKPYTYNEQFF
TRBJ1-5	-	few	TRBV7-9	TGTGCCAGCAGCTTATCATTGGGCGATCAGCCCCAGCATTTT	CASSLSLGDQPQHF
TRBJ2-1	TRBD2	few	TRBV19	TGTGCCAGTAGTACAATTAGCGGGGCCTACAATGAGCAGTTCTTC	CASSTISGAYNEQFF
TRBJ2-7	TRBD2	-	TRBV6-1	TGTGCCAGCAGTGATAGCGGGACTCTTTACGAGCAGTACTTC	CASSDSGTLYEQYF
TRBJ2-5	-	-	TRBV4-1	TGCGCCAGCAGCCAAGGGGCTTACCAAGAGACCCAGTACTTC	CASSQGAYQETQYF
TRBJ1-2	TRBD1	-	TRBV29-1	TGCAGCGTGGTAGGACAGGACTATGGCTACACCTTC	CSVVGQDYGYTF
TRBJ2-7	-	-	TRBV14	TGTGCCAGCAGCCAAGGCTTTGCGGGTTACGAGCAGTACTTC	CASSQGFAGYEQYF
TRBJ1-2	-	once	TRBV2	TGTGCCAGCAGTGTCGAAGGGGCCTATGGCTACACCTTC	CASSVEGAYGYTF
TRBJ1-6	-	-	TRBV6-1	TGTGCCAGCAGTGCCGGTATCAGGAATAATTCACCCCTCCACTTT	CASSAGIRNNSPLHF
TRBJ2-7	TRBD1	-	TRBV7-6	TGTGCCAGCAGCCCAGGGGGTTACGAGCAGTACTTC	CASSPGGYEQYF
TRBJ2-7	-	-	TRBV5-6	TGTGCCAGCAGCTTGGCAACAGGGTTCGAGCAGTACTTC	CASSLATGFEQYF
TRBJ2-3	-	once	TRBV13	TGTGCCAGCACCATCTACCTTAGCACAGATACGCAGTATTTT	CASTIYLSTDTQYF
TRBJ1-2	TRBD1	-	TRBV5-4	TGTGCCAGCAGCGCGGGACAGGATGACTATGGCTACACCTTC	CASSAGQDDYGYTF
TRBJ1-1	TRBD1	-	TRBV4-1	TGCGCCAGCAGCCAAGAGGGGACAGGGACGAACACTGAAGCTTTCTTT	CASSQEGTGTNTEAFF
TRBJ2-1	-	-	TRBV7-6	TGTGCCAGCAGCCTCCTAAACTCGAGGACAGTCGGGAATGAGCAGTTCTTC	CASSLLNSRTVGNEQFF
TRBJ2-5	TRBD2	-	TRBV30	TGTGCCTGGCAACTAGCGGGGTTCTTGGAGACCCAGTACTTC	CAWQLAGFLETQYF
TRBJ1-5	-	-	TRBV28	TGTGCCAGCAGTTTAGTAGGGGAGGTTGGTACCCAGCATTTT	CASSLVGEVGTQHF
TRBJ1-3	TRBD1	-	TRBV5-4	TGTGCCAGCAGCTTGGCAGGGGGCACTGGAAACACCATATATTTT	CASSLAGGTGNTIYF
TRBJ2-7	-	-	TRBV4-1	TGCGCCAGCAGCCAGCTCAGGGGCAACGAGCAGTACTTC	CASSQLRGNEQYF
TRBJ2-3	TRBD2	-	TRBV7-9	TGTGCCAGCTCGCTAGGTCGACCTAGCGGGAGCTACACAGATACGCAGTATTTT	CASSLGRPSGSYTDTQYF
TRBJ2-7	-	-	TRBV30	TGTGCCTGGAGTGTAGGGGGGACAGCTTACGAGCAGTACTTC	CAWSVGGTAYEQYF